This T cell receptor beta chain was sequenced in a study of blood T cells in healthy people across ages. Findings and caveats of the study: There were more naive CD4+ cells and higher diversity in long-lived donors than in aged donors. Unsorted PBMCs prevented conclusive naive versus antigen-experienced comparison.

Together with a sample-barcoded 5' primer, a J-beta primer mix was included in a second PCR lasting about 6 to 11 cycles. Each CDR3 protein is one row after TCRdb ran MiXCR on the 5' RACE reads. In the table there are 1.8 million or so distinct CDR3 sequences, about two fifths of which are singletons. A remark on this clonotype: The antigen remains undetermined.

The CDR3 is 14 residues long. CDR1 and CDR2 from the germline V gene are SGHAT and FQNNGV. The V and J ends lost 3 bases and 4 bases, in that order; junction bases with no gene match: 6. The chain uses TRBV11-2 and TRBJ2-7; 7 bases are a match to TRBD1. The receptor's source is a human donor in good health. Material: blood. CDR3 protein: CASSFGTVLYEQYF. CDR3 DNA sequence: TGTGCCAGCAGCTTCGGGACAGTCTTATACGAGCAGTACTTC.